This TCR beta chain comes out of a study of T-cell memory formation after mild COVID-19 (dated by TCRdb to the early 2020s). Background for the entire study: TCR sequence clusters from the two donors were found to be largely donor specific. T-cell clones expanding and contracting after mild COVID-19 in a couple of donors were tracked by longitudinal TCRalpha and TCRbeta repertoire sequencing. The cohort comprised two young, previously healthy adult volunteers, one female and one male.

Ficoll-Paque density gradient centrifugation was the method used to isolate PBMCs. The sample was run on an Illumina NovaSeq 6000. TCRalpha and TCRbeta cDNA libraries were constructed by 5'RACE with constant-segment primers, with sample barcodes and unique molecular identifiers being introduced. RNA was extracted from every sample with Trizol reagent. Amplification of the libraries took two PCR steps, and the second step added a second sample barcode plus Illumina TruSeq adapters. The libraries were sequenced on an Illumina NovaSeq using 2 x 150 bp paired-end reads. The source study handled its data this way. Reads were demultiplexed and collapsed into UMI-guided consensus sequences with migec v1.2.7. With mixcr v2.1.11, UMI consensuses were aligned to TRA and TRB V and J templates and assembled into clonotypes. A clonotype was counted as expanded or contracted only if both edgeR and NoisET called the change significant, with noise models trained on biological replicates. For edgeR calls, the cutoffs were a false discovery rate-adjusted p below 0.01 and a log2 fold-change threshold of 1. As an exploratory analysis of dynamics, max-normalized trajectories of the 1000 most abundant clonotypes were examined with PCA combined with hierarchical clustering. Separately sequenced CD4+ and CD8+ repertoires were used to assign the CD4 or CD8 phenotype of responding clones. TCRdb passed the public sequencing reads through fastp at Q25 and MiXCR, retaining productive beta sequences. Every distinct CDR3 protein forms one entry, paired with its most common genes and DNA. None of the V and J calls come from the authors' own analysis; TCRdb made them. The sample yields around 430,000 distinct CDR3 sequences; approximately 15% were counted once. 20% to 25% of the sample is in the top ten clones.

Results and caveats for the whole study, not just this receptor: Contracting CD4+ clones were found mainly in CM and EM memory subsets, while CD8+ clones were enriched in EMRA. Only a couple of mild cases were covered by the study, and larger cohorts that include severe cases with pre-infection samples were considered necessary. Clones contracting from day 15 to 85 had balanced CD4/CD8 phenotypes, while a second wave expanding from day 15 to 37 was biased towards CD4+. Some responding clones were detected in pre-infection memory, suggesting pre-existing cross-reactive memory T cells joined the SARS-CoV-2 response. SARS-CoV-2 specificity was not confirmed for the second-wave clones peaking on day 37.

As to this clonotype: What antigen it recognizes has not been identified. Per-base quality was not reported, and no clone a single base away is much larger than it.

The germline V gene (reference sequence) specifies DFQATT as CDR1 and SNEGSKA as CDR2. The CDR3 spans 15 residues, from the cysteine through the phenylalanine. Left in the record is the CDR3 DNA by itself, 45 bases read in frame from the first base. Trimmed from V: 1 base; trimmed from J: 7 bases; junction bases lacking a gene match: 7. This sequence was found in a man younger than 35 who had mild COVID-19 (a few samples of this study predate the infection). The sample titles of this study are shuffled in the database, so cell type and time point are left out; the donor was told from shared clones. The rearranged chain carries TRBV20-1 and TRBJ1-6, with 7 middle bases fitting TRBD1. The sequenced material came from PBMCs or a T cell subset sorted from them (not recorded which). This receptor has the CDR3 CSARGSGTVNSPLHF. The DNA sequence reads TGCAGTGCTAGAGGGTCCGGGACAGTGAATTCACCCCTCCACTTT.